In this sample, the clone carrying this T cell receptor (beta chain) turned up many times. No antigen is known for it. These data are taken from a study of shared clonotypes between healthy human individuals. Findings of the study overall: Sorted-subset samples were not fully sequenced, rarefaction indicated. In this cohort, only blood was sampled, and tissue repertoires likely differ. Generation of non-shared clonotypes was less probable than generation of clonotypes shared by all four donors.

The CDR3 length is 12 residues. In germline, CDR1 is MGHRA, CDR2 YSYEKL. The V end lost 0 bases, the J end lost 10 bases, and 7 bases lay between the germline ends. The study enrolled healthy HIV-negative adults without recent acute infections or vaccinations as donors. The assay was immunoSEQ multiplex PCR, and TCRdb's table has in-frame clones only and misses some. The data hold some 790,000 clones, with about two thirds observed a single time. This chain links TRBV4-1 with TRBJ2-4; no clear D. What was sequenced was memory CD4+ T cells sorted from blood. As for subset: CD45RA-negative fraction. This TCR was sampled from a woman aged 30 to 39 in good health. In DNA, the CDR3 is TGCGCCAGCAGCCAAGAGGAGAGTATTCAGTACTTC. Amino acids: CASSQEESIQYF.